This TCR beta chain was captured in a study of OX40 agonist ivuxolimab in advanced cancers. In terms of the full investigation: Ivuxolimab, which targeted the costimulatory receptor OX40 (CD134), was an agonistic, fully human IgG2 monoclonal antibody. Prior anti-PD-1, anti-PD-L1 or anti-CTLA-4 therapy was permitted, and 35% to 40% of dose-escalation patients had received checkpoint inhibitors. Among the roughly 52 dose-escalation patients, approximately 20 had hepatocellular carcinoma, 15 or so melanoma, 9 renal cell carcinoma and 9 head and neck cancer. A male proportion of nearly 85% and a mean age of about 60 years, ranging from roughly 20 to 80, were recorded for the dose-escalation cohort. Partial responses were achieved by three dose-escalation patients, of whom one had hepatocellular carcinoma and two had cutaneous melanoma. The paper describes the monotherapy dose-escalation part (N ≈ 51 patients) of the phase I trial of ivuxolimab. The point of sequencing TCRbeta in the periphery was to test whether ivuxolimab changed TCR sequence diversity and drove clonal T-cell expansion. Intravenous ivuxolimab was administered to patients every 2 weeks at six dose levels: 0.01, 0.1, 0.3, 1.5, 3 and 10 mg/kg. Summary of the overall study and its limitations: Clonal expansion of both CD4+ and CD8+ blood T cells was observed from baseline to week 6 at doses 0.1 to 3.0 mg/kg. Low levels of normalized T-cell clonal expansion were also seen in some nonresponding patients. After ivuxolimab, more expanded clones were found on average in CD8+ T cells than in CD4+ T cells. In the 0.1-3.0 mg/kg groups, partial responders had among the lowest normalized peripheral clonal expansion, particularly in CD8+ T cells. The antigen specificity of the clonally expanded peripheral T cells was not determined.

In its sample, this clone was seen many times. Its antigen is not yet known. One base away there is no much larger clone; base qualities are not given. Patients with autoimmune disease history or receiving systemic immunosuppression were excluded from the trial. Peripheral blood for TCR sequencing was collected from all dose cohorts at baseline, on cycle 4 day 1, and on cycle 7 day 1. The samples were drawn from a first-in-human, open-label, multicenter phase I dose-escalation trial of ivuxolimab. The trial enrolled adults with locally advanced or metastatic head and neck squamous cell, hepatocellular, melanoma or renal cell carcinoma. Before TCR sequencing, CD4+ T cells and CD8+ T cells were sorted from peripheral blood as separate populations. From the germline V gene, CDR1 is SGHTA and CDR2 is FQGNSA. Between the V and J ends, shortened by 1 base and 5 bases respectively, the junction contains 8 bases. From cysteine to phenylalanine, the CDR3 is 13 amino acids long. Kept here is only the CDR3 DNA, which spans 39 bases and is read in frame from base 1.

For sequencing of the TCRbeta CDR3 region, genomic DNA was extracted from the sorted cells. The immunoSEQ Assay was used to sequence the TCRbeta CDR3 regions. Imported from immuneACCESS, the table was reduced by TCRdb to in-frame sequences with V and J called. These copies leave out some clones; in studies compared against another copy, an unresolved V gene accounts for under half, and the cause of the remainder is not known. The sample table holds around 62,000 clones, of which around 83% were seen once. Under 2% of the sample goes to the ten largest clones. This specimen was CD4+ or CD8+ T cells sorted from blood, taken in a trial of the OX40 agonist ivuxolimab. This chain is built from TRBV7-2 and TRBJ2-5; the D gene remains uncertain. The receptor was isolated from an adult with an advanced solid tumor such as melanoma, head and neck, liver or kidney cancer. Read as DNA, the sequence is TGTGCCAGCAGCTTAGTCATTCGGGAGACCCAGTACTTC. This translates into CASSLVIRETQYF.